The 5 T cell receptor beta chains below come from one sample, sequenced in a study of blood T cell repertoires in COVID-19. Some clones are missing from TCRdb's copy, which holds only in-frame ones; the method was immunoSEQ multiplex PCR. The sample includes under 60,000 clones, 80% to 95% seen only once; the top ten take about 6.5%. The sequenced sample was peripheral blood. The receptor set was obtained from a man aged 45-65 years with active COVID-19.

The chain couples TRBV6-2 or TRBV6-3 to TRBJ2-6; possibly TRBD1 for D (5 bases). Germline V gene lookup returns CDR1 MNHEY and CDR2 SVGEGT. Trimming removed 0 bases at V and 4 bases at J, with 19 bases between. This CDR3 spans 19 amino acids. The CDR3 is CASSYSNRNLGPGANVLTF. In DNA, the CDR3 is TGTGCCAGCAGTTACTCGAACAGGAATCTAGGGCCCGGGGCCAACGTCCTGACTTTC.

CDR3 sequence reads: CSASPSGRERNEQYF. The CDR3 DNA reads TGCAGTGCTAGTCCTAGCGGGAGGGAGAGGAACGAGCAGTACTTC. This chain joins TRBV20-1 and TRBJ2-7; 12 positions match TRBD2. Per the germline V gene, CDR1 is DFQATT and CDR2 is SNEGSKA (reference sequence). Trimming at V came to 3 bases and at J to 5 bases, leaving 8 bases not matched to a gene. This CDR3 comprises 15 residues.

The rearrangement links TRBV20-1 to TRBJ2-7; 8 bases are shared with TRBD1. This CDR3 has 14 residues. Germline V lookup: CDR1 DFQATT, CDR2 SNEGSKA (reference sequence). V lost 3 bases to trimming and J lost 4 bases; unmatched junction nucleotides: 8. The CDR3 DNA follows: TGCAGTGCTAGTGATCGCAGGGGGCATTACGAGCAGTACTTC. Translation gives CSASDRRGHYEQYF.

This clone was detected once. This chain connects TRBV5-4 to TRBJ2-3; 10 bases agree with TRBD2. Per the germline V gene, CDR1 is SGHNT and CDR2 is YYREEE (reference sequence). The CDR3 extends over 16 amino acids. Trimming took 3 bases from V and 6 from J; bases not matched to a gene: 10. CDR3 bases: TGTGCCAGCAGCTGGGGACCTAGCGGGGGCGAGGATACGCAGTATTTT. Amino acid sequence: CASSWGPSGGEDTQYF.

The V call is TRBV6-2 or TRBV6-3, the J call TRBJ2-7; D might be TRBD2 (6 bases). CDR1 is MNHEY and CDR2 is SVGEGT in the germline V gene. The CDR3 loop spans 16 amino acids. V was clipped by 0 bases and J by 3 bases, with 15 bases between them. As DNA, the CDR3 is TGTGCCAGCAGTTACTCTTCGTGGACGGGGGTCTACGAGCAGTACTTC. Its translation is CASSYSSWTGVYEQYF.